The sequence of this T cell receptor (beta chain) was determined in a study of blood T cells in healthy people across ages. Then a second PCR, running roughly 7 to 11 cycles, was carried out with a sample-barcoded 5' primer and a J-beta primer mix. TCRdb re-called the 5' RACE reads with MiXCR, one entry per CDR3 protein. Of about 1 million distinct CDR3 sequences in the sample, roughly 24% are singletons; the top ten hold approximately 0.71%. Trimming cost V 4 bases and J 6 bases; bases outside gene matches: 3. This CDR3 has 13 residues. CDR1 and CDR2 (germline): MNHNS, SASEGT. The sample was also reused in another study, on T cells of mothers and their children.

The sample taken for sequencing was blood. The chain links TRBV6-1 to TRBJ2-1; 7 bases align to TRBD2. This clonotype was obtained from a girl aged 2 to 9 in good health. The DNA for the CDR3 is TGTGCCAGCAGTGTGCGACTAGCCAATGAGCAGTTCTTC. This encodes CASSVRLANEQFF.